The T cell receptor (beta chain) under discussion was sequenced for a study of monozygotic twins with inflammatory bowel disease. Whole-study findings and limits: The sharing of clonotypes with others was lower in IBD patients than in healthy twins, especially with disease activity. Repertoire likeness was no different across concordant and discordant twins, perhaps owing to restricted power.

Both the TCRalpha cDNA and the TCRbeta cDNA were taken through two nested PCRs, lasting approximately 16 and 9 cycles. Each CDR3 protein gets one entry in TCRdb, which reprocessed the 5' RACE reads and gives no DNA. This sample carries about 210,000 distinct CDR3 sequences, with approximately 1.6% going to the ten biggest clones. Germline CDR1 is SEHNR and CDR2 is FQNEAQ (reference sequence). This CDR3 region has 16 residues. As concerns this clonotype: Its antigen is not known.

This chain uses TRBV7-9 with TRBJ1-5; the D call of TRBD1 rests on TCRdb alone, since no DNA is present to check it. Sequencing used blood. This sequence originates from a human donor with ulcerative colitis or Crohn's disease, or a healthy co-twin of an affected twin (not recorded which). CDR3 sequence reads: CASSPGQGASNQPQHF.